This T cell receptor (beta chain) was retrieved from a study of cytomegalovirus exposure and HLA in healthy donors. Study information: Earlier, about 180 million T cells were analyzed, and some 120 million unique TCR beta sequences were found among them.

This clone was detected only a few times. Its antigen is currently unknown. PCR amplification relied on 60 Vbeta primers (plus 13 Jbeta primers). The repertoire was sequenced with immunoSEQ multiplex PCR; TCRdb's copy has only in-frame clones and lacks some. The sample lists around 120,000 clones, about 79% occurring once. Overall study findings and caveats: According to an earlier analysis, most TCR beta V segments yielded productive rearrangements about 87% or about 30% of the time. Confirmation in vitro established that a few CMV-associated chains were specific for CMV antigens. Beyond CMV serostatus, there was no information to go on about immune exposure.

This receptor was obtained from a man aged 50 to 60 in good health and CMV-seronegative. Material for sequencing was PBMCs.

The CDR3 DNA reads TGTGCCAGCAGTGTCAGTCATGAAAAACTGTTTTTT. Amino acid sequence: CASSVSHEKLFF. The V and J genes are TRBV2 and TRBJ1-4; D is unresolved. The CDR3 is 12 residues long. V lost 4 bases and J lost 6, with 6 bases in between. Germline V CDR1 and CDR2: SNHLY, FYNNEI.